This T cell receptor (beta chain) appears in the sequencing data of a study of cytomegalovirus exposure and HLA in healthy donors. Study outcomes and limitations: For TCR beta chains, V- and J-gene trimming was later linked to a missense DCLRE1C variant. The study flagged around 160 TCR beta chains as cytomegalovirus-associated.

A word on this clone: Its antigen is not known.

Primers included in the PCR were 60 Vbeta and 13 Jbeta primers. The repertoire was sequenced with immunoSEQ multiplex PCR; TCRdb's copy has only in-frame clones and lacks some. Here the sample spans about 97,000 clones, 70% to 90% being singletons. Trimming took off 6 bases at V and 5 bases at J, with 8 bases between the two ends. The CDR3 consists of 13 residues. Germline-derived CDR1 and CDR2 are MNHNS and SASEGT. The clonotype was recovered from a man aged 40-50 years in good health and CMV-seronegative. The genes are TRBV6-1 and TRBJ1-6; no firm D call. Material: PBMCs. Written as DNA, the CDR3 is TGTGCCAGCAGCGACATAGATAATTCACCCCTCCACTTT. It codes for CASSDIDNSPLHF.